The T cell receptor beta chain under discussion was sequenced for a study of cytomegalovirus exposure and HLA in healthy donors. Study findings and constraints: In vitro work confirmed that a few CMV-associated chains recognize CMV antigens.

Concerning this clone itself: The antigen is unknown.

The study drew the donors from its approximately 120-subject validation cohort, separate from the roughly 670-subject first cohort. The repertoire was sequenced with immunoSEQ multiplex PCR; TCRdb's copy has only in-frame clones and lacks some. The table has roughly 100,000 clones, roughly 94% seen once. This CDR3 contains 14 residues. V was clipped by 9 bases and J by 8 bases; unmatched bases: 10. CDR1 and CDR2 (germline): LNHDA, SQIVND (reference sequence). Sequenced sample: PBMCs. The receptor was derived from a woman younger than 35 in good health and CMV-seronegative. V gene TRBV19 combines with J gene TRBJ1-6, with TRBD1 matching 7 bases. The CDR3 nucleotides read TGTGCCAGCGCGGAAACAGGGGATTATTCACCCCTCCACTTT. Its translation: CASAETGDYSPLHF.